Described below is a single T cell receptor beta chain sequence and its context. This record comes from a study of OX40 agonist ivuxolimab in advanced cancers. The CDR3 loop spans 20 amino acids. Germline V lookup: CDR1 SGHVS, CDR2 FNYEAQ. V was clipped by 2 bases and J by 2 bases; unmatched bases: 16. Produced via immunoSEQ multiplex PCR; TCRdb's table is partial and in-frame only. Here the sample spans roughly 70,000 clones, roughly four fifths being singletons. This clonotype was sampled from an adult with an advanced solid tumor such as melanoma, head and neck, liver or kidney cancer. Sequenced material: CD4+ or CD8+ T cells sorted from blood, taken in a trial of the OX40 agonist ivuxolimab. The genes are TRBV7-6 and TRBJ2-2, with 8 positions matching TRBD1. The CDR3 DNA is TGTGCCAGCAGCTTATGGGCCTTTACGAAGGACAGGGAAAACACCGGGGAGCTGTTTTTT. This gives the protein CASSLWAFTKDRENTGELFF. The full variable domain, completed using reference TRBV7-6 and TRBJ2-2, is GAGVSQSPRYKVTKRGQDVALRCDPISGHVSLYWYRQALGQGPEFLTYFNYEAQQDKSGLPNDRFSAERPEGSISTLTIQRTEQRDSAMYRCASSLWAFTKDRENTGELFFGEGSRLTVL.